This T cell receptor (beta chain) was observed in a study of PD-L1 blockade in urothelial cancer. TCR analog templates of synthetic origin were spiked into each PCR. Profiling relied on immunoSEQ multiplex PCR, and the TCRdb table lists in-frame clones only, not all of them. The sample shows 50,000 or so clones, 84% of them seen only once. Time point denoted: pretreatment peripheral blood. The TCR comes from a man aged 50 to 60 with urothelial cancer. The sequencing here drew on PBMCs, taken around atezolizumab (anti-PD-L1) treatment.

The CDR3 DNA reads TGTGCCAGCAGTTTTATGACTAACCCTAATGAAAAACTGTTTTTT. This gives the protein CASSFMTNPNEKLFF. The chain combines TRBV28 with TRBJ1-4; no clear D gene. The length of the CDR3 is 15 residues. V was clipped by 3 bases and J by 3 bases, with 11 bases between them. Germline V gene sequence: CDR1 MDHEN, CDR2 SYDVKM.